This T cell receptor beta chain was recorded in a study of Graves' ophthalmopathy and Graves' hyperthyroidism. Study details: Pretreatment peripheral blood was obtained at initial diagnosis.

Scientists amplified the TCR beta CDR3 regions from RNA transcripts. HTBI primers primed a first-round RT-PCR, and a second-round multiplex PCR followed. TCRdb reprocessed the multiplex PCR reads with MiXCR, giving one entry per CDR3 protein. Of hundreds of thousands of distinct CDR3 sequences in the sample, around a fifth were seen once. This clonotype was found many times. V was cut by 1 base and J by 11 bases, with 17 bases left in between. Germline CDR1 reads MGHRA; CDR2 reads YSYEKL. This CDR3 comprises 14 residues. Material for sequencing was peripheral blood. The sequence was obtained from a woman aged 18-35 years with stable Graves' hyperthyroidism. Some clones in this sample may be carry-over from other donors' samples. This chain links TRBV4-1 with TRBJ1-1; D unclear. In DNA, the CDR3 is TGCGCCAGCAGCCAAGGTCGGGGATCACGGGATGCTTTCTTT. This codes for CASSQGRGSRDAFF.